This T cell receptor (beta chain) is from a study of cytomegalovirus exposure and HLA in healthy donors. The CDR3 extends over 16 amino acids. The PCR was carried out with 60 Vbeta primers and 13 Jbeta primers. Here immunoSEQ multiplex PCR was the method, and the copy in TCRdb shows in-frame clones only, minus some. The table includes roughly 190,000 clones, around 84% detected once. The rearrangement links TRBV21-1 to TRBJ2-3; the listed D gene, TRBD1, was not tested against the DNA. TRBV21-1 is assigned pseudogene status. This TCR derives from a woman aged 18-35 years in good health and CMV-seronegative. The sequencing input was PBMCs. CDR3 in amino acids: CASETQGDRGRIGQYF. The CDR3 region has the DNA TGTGCCAGCGAGACTCAGGGGGACAGGGGGCGAATAGGGCAGTATTTT.